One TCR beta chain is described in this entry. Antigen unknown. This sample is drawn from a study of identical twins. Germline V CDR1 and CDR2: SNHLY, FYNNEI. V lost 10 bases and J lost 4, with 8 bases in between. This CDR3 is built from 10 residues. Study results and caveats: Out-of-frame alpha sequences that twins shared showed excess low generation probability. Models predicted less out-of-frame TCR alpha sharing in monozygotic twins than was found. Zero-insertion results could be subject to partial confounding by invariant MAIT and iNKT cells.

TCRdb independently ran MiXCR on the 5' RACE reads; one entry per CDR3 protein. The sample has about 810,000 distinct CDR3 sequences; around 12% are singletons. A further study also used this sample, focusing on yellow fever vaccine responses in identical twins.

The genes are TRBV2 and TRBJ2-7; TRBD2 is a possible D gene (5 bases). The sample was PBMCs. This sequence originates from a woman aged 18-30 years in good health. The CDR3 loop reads CATRGYEQYF. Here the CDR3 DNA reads TGTGCCACCCGGGGTTACGAGCAGTACTTC.